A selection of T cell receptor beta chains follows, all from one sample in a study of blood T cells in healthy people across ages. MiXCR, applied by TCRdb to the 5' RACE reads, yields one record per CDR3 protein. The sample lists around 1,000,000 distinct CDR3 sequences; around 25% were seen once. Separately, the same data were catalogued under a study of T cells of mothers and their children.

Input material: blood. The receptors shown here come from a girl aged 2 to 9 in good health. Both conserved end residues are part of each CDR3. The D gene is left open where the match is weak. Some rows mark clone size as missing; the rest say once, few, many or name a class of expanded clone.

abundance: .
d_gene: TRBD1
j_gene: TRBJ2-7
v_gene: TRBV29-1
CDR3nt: TGCAGCGTTGAAATGGAGGGGAACAGGGGGTTGTACGAGCAGTACTTC
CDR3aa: CSVEMEGNRGLYEQYF

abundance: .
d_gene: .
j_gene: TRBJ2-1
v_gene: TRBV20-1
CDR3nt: TGCAGTGCCCGCGGTCCTAGCGCCAATGAGCAGTTCTTC
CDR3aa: CSARGPSANEQFF

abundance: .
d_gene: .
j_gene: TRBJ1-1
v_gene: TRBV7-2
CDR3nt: TGTGCCAGCAGCTCTAGGACGTACATGAACGCTGAAGCTTTCTTT
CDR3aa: CASSSRTYMNAEAFF

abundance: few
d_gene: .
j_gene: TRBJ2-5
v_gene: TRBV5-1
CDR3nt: TGCGCCAGCAGCTCCCCCCGGGACGGATTCCAAGAGACCCAGTACTTC
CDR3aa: CASSSPRDGFQETQYF

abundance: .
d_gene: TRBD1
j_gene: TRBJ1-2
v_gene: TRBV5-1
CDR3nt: TGCGCCAGCAGCTTGGCATCAGGGGGCTATGGCTACACCTTC
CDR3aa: CASSLASGGYGYTF

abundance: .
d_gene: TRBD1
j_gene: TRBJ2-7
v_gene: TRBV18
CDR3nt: TGTGCCAGCTCACCACGCCCGGGACAGGGATCATCCTACGAGCAGTACTTC
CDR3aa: CASSPRPGQGSSYEQYF

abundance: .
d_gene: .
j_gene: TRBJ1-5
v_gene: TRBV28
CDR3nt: TGTGCCTGCAGTTTATCGGGACGGGGTAATAGCAATCAGCCCCAGCATTTT
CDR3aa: CACSLSGRGNSNQPQHF

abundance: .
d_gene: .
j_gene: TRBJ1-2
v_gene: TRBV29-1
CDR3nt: TGCAGCGTTTTTCATCAAGGGGGCTACACCTTC
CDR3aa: CSVFHQGGYTF

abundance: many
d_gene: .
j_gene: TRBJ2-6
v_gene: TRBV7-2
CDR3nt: TGTGCCAGCAGCTTATTTGAGAATTCTCTCTCTGGGGCCAACGTCCTGACTTTC
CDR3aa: CASSLFENSLSGANVLTF

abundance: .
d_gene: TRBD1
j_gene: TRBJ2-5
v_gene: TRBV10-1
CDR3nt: TGCGCCAGCAGTCCGACAGGGTGGGTGGAGACCCAGTACTTC
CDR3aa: CASSPTGWVETQYF

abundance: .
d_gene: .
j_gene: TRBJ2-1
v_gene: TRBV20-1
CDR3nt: TGCAGTGGACCGGGGGAATTATTAAATGAGCAGTTCTTC
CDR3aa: CSGPGELLNEQFF

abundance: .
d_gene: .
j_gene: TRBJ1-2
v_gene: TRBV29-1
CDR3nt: TGCAGCGTTGAGAGGGACGAAGACTATGGCTACACCTTC
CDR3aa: CSVERDEDYGYTF

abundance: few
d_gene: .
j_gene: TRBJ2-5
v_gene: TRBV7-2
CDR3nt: TGTGCCAGCAGCCCCCTGGCGGGGTTTGAGGCCCAGTACTTC
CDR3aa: CASSPLAGFEAQYF

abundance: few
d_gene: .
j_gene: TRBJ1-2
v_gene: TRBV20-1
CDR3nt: TGCAGTGCTCGCCGAGGCTATGGCTACACCTTC
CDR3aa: CSARRGYGYTF

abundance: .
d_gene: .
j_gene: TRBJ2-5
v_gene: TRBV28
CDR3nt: TGTGCCAGCAGTTTACCCCCAAACGGTGAAGGGACCCAGTACTTC
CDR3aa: CASSLPPNGEGTQYF

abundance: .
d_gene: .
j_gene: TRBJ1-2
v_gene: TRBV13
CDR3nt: TGTGCCAGCAAAGAGTATGGCTACACCTTC
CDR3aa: CASKEYGYTF

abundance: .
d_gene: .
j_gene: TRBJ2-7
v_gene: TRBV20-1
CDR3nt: TGCAGTCCCACCAAGGGAACAGGGAGCTCCTACGAGCAGTACTTC
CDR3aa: CSPTKGTGSSYEQYF

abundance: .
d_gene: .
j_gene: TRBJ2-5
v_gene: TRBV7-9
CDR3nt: TGTGCCAGCAGCTTAATTCCCTCCCGGGACTGGGAGACCCAGTACTTC
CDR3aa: CASSLIPSRDWETQYF

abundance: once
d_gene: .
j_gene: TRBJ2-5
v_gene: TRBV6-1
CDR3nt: TGTGCCAGCAGTGATGCACTGGGGGAGACCCAGTACTTC
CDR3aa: CASSDALGETQYF

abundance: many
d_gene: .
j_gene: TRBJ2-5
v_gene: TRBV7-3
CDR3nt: TGTGCCAGCAGCTTAACCGGGACAAAAGAGACCCAGTACTTC
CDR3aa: CASSLTGTKETQYF

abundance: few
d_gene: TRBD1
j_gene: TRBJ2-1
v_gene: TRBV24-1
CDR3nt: TGTGCCACCAGTGACGTCCGGGACAGGGGCTACAATGAGCAGTTCTTC
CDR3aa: CATSDVRDRGYNEQFF

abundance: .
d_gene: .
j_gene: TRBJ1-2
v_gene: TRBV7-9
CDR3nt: TGTGCCAGCAGCTCCCATACCTATGGCTACACCTTC
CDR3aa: CASSSHTYGYTF

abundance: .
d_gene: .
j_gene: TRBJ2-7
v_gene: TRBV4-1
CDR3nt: TGCGCCAGCAGCCAAGTGGTGGGCAGGGCCTACGAGCAGTACTTC
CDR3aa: CASSQVVGRAYEQYF

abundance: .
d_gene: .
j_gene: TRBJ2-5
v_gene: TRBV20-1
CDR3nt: TGCAGTGCCCAAGAATCCTACCAACGGCTCACCCAGTACTTC
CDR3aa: CSAQESYQRLTQYF

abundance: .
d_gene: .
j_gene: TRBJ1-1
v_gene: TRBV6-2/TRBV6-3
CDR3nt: TGTGCCAGCAGTCCCGACCTAGGTATTAGAAGATCTTTCTTT
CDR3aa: CASSPDLGIRRSFF

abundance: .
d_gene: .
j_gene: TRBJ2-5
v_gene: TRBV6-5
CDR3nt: TGTGCCAGCAGTTACCGAGCCGGACCCCCCTTC
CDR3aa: CASSYRAGPPF

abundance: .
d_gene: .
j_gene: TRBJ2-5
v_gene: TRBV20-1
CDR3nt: TGCAGTGCCGCCAACTTACAAGAGACCCAGTACTTC
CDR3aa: CSAANLQETQYF

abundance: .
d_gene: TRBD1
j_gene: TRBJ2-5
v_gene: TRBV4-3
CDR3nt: TGCGCCAGCAGCCAGAGAGGACAGGGCCCCCCTCAAGAGACCCAGTACTTC
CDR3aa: CASSQRGQGPPQETQYF

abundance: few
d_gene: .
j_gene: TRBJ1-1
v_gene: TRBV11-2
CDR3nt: TGTGCCGGCAGCTTGGGTACGGAGAACACTGAAGCTTTCTTT
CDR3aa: CAGSLGTENTEAFF

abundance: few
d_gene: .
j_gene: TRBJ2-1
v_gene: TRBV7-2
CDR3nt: TGTGCCAGCAGCTTCCAGGCGGTCGAGCAGTTCTTC
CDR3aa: CASSFQAVEQFF

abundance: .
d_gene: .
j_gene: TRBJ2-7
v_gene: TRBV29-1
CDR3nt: TGCAGCGTTGAAACGGACGGCTCCTACGAGCAGTACTTC
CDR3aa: CSVETDGSYEQYF

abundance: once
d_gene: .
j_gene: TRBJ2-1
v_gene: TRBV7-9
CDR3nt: TGTGCCAGCAGCTCAGGGGGGGACCATGAGCAGTTCTTC
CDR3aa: CASSSGGDHEQFF

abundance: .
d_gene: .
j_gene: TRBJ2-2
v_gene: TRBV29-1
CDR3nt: TGCAGCGTCAACATGAACACCGGGGAGCTGTTTTTT
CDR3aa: CSVNMNTGELFF

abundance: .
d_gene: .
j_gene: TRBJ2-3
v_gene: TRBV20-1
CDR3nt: TGTAGTGCTATTGGCCTCTTAGGACATCGGGACGAGGCGCAGTATTTT
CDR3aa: CSAIGLLGHRDEAQYF

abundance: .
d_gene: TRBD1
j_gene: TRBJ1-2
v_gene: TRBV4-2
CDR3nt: TGTGCCGGCAGCCAAGATACAACGGGGACAGCTTATGGCTACACCTTC
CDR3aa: CAGSQDTTGTAYGYTF

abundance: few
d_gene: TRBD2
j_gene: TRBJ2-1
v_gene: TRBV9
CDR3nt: TGTGCCAGCAGCGTAGCAATGAGGGAGACTAGCGGGATCCGGGAGCAGTTCTTC
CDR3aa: CASSVAMRETSGIREQFF

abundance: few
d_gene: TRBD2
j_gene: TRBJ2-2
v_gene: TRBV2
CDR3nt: TGTGCCACCCTACGCGCTAGCGGGGGGGCGGTAACCGGGGAGCTGTTTTTT
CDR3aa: CATLRASGGAVTGELFF

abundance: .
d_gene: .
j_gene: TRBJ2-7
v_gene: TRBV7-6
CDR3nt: TGTGCCAGCAGCTTAGGACAGCGAGACTACGAGCATTACTTC
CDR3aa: CASSLGQRDYEHYF

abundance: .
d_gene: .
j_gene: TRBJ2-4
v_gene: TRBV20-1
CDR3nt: TGCAGTGCTAGCCTCCTCCTAGCAAGGAACATTCAGTACTTC
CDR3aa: CSASLLLARNIQYF

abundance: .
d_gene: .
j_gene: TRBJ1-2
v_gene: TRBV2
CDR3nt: TGTGCCAGCAGTGAAGGGTCAGCCCCCTATGGCTACACCTTC
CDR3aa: CASSEGSAPYGYTF

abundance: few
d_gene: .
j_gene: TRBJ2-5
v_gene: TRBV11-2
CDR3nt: TGTGCCAGCAGCTTAGATAGCAGACGGCAAGAGACCCAGTACTTC
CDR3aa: CASSLDSRRQETQYF

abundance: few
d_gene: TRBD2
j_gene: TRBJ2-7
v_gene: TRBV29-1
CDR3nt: TGCAGCGCACTAGCGGGGGGGTACGAGCAGTACTTC
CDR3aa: CSALAGGYEQYF

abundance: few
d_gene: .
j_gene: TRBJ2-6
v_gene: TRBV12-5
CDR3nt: TGTGCTAGTGGTTTGGTCCCACAGGTCCACTCTGGGGCCAACGTCCTGACTTTC
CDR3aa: CASGLVPQVHSGANVLTF

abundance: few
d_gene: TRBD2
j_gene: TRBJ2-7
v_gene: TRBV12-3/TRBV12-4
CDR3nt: TGTGCCAGCAGTTTACTAGCGGGAGCCAACGAGCAGTACTTC
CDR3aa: CASSLLAGANEQYF

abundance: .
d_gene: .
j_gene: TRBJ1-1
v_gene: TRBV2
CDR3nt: TGTGCCAGCAGTGAAAACAGGGTACAGAACACTGAAGCTTTCTTT
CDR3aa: CASSENRVQNTEAFF

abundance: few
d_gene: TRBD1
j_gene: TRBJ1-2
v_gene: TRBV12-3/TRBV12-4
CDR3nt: TGTGCCAGCAGTACCACAGGGGGTAATGGCTACACCTTC
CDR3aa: CASSTTGGNGYTF

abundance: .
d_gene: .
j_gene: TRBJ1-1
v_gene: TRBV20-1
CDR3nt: TGCAGTGCTAGCGAGGAGCCTCCTTCCATGAACACTGAAGCTTTCTTT
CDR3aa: CSASEEPPSMNTEAFF

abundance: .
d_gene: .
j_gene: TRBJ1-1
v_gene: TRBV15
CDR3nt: TGTGCCACCAGCAGATCCAGCCTAGGGGGATTGACGTCCGACACTGAAGCTTTCTTT
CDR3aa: CATSRSSLGGLTSDTEAFF

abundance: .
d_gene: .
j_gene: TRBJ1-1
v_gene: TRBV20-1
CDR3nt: TGCAGTGTTGACCCGGGACATAGGAACACTGAAGCTTTCTTT
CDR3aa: CSVDPGHRNTEAFF

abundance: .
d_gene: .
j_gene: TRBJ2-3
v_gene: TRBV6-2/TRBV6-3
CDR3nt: TGTGCCAGCAGTTACGGAGGAGTCCCTACGCAGTATTTT
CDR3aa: CASSYGGVPTQYF

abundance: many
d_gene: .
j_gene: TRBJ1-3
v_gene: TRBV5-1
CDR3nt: TGCGCCAGCAGCTTGGAGTGGCCTGGAAACACCATATATTTT
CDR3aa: CASSLEWPGNTIYF

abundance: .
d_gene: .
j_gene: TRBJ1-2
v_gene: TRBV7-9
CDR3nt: TGTGCCAGCAGCTTAACCCCCATTAGGTATGGCTACACCTTC
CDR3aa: CASSLTPIRYGYTF

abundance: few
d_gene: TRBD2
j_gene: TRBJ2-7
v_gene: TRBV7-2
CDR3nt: TGTGCCAGCAGCCCTAACAGAAGCGGGAGCCGTCACCACGAGCAGTACTTC
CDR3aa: CASSPNRSGSRHHEQYF